This T cell receptor beta chain was sequenced in a study of cytomegalovirus exposure and HLA in healthy donors. General study findings and limits: Later on, a genetic analysis was performed. It linked a missense variant in DCLRE1C with V- and J-gene trimming of TCR beta. Later examination showed HLA-associated TCR beta chains had greater clonal expansion than equally common others. High specificity and sensitivity for cytomegalovirus status were reported for the classifier. In vitro work confirmed that three CMV-associated chains recognize CMV antigens.

Of note for this clone: Its antigen remains unidentified.

Trimming at V came to 5 bases and at J to 6 bases, leaving 3 bases not matched to a gene. This CDR3 is 12 amino acids long. Looked up from germline, CDR1 is MNHNY and CDR2 is SVGAGI (reference sequence). Use of 60 Vbeta and 13 Jbeta primers characterized the PCR. Repertoires were generated with immunoSEQ multiplex PCR, while TCRdb's copy carries only in-frame clones and drops some. The table lists some 45,000 clones, roughly half of them singletons. The gene calls are TRBV6-6 and TRBJ2-7; 8 bases are shared with TRBD1. Sequences were obtained from PBMCs. The origin of this receptor is a human donor in good health. CDR3 residues: CASSPTGGEQYF. CDR3 coding DNA: TGTGCCAGCAGTCCAACAGGGGGCGAGCAGTACTTC.